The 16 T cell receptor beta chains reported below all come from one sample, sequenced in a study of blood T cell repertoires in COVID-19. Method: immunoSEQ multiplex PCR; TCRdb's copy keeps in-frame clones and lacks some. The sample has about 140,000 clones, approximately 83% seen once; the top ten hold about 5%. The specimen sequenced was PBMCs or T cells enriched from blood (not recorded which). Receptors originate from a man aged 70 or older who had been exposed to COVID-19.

CDR3 in amino acids: CASSVSVGDRQGTMNTEAFF. In DNA, the CDR3 is TGTGCCAGCAGTGTATCGGTTGGGGACAGGCAGGGAACCATGAACACTGAAGCTTTCTTT. This chain connects TRBV2 to TRBJ1-1, with TRBD1 matching 8 bases. With V trimmed by 4 bases and J by 0 bases, 19 bases remained unmatched. The germline gives CDR1 SNHLY, CDR2 FYNNEI. The CDR3 spans 20 residues.

CDR3 sequence reads: CASSLAQGVYNEQFF. Here the CDR3 DNA reads TGTGCCAGCAGCTTAGCCCAGGGGGTCTACAATGAGCAGTTCTTC. The chain is built from TRBV7-9 and TRBJ2-1; TRBD1 agrees at 7 bases. The J segment lost 3 bases and the V segment lost 0 bases, leaving 2 bases of the junction unmatched. The germline V gene encodes CDR1 SEHNR and CDR2 FQNEAQ (reference sequence). CDR3 length: 15 amino acids.

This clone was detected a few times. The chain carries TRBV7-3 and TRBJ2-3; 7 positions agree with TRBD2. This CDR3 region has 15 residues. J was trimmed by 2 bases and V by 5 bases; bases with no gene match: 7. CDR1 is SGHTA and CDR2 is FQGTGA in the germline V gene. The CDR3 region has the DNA TGTGCCAGCAGCCAGAGGGGACTATCCACAGATACGCAGTATTTT. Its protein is CASSQRGLSTDTQYF.

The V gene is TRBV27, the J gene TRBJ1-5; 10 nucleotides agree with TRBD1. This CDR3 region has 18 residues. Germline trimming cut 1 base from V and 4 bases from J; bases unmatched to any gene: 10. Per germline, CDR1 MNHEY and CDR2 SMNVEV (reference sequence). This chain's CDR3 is CASSLYWDRGLRNQPQHF. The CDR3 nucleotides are TGTGCCAGCAGTTTATATTGGGACAGGGGTCTGAGGAATCAGCCCCAGCATTTT.

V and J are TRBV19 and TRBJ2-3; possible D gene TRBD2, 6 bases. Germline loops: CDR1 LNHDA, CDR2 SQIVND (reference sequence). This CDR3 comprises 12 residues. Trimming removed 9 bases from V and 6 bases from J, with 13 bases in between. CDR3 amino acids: CASSPGLDTQYF. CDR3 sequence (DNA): TGTGCCAGCTCCCCGGGACTTGATACGCAGTATTTT.

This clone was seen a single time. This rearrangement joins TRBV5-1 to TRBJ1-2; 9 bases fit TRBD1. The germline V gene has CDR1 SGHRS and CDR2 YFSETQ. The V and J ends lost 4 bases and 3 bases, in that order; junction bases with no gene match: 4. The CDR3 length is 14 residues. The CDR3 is CASSPGQGHYGYTF. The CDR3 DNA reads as TGCGCCAGCAGCCCGGGACAGGGTCACTATGGCTACACCTTC.

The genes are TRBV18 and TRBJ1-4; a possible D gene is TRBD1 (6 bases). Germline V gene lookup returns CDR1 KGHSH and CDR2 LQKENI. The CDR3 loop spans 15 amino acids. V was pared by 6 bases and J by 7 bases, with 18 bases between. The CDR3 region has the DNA TGTGCCAGCTCCTCCTCGGCGGGGGCTCTTGAAAAACTGTTTTTT. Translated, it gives CASSSSAGALEKLFF.

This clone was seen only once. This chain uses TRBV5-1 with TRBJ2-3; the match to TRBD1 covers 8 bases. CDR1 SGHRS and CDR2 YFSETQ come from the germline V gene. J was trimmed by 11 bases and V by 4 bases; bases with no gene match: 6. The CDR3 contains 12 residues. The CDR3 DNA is TGCGCCAGCAGCGCCCCGACAGGGGTGCAGTATTTT. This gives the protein CASSAPTGVQYF.

The CDR3 nucleotides are TGCGCCAGCAGCCAAGGTTCAACCGGGACAGGGCTCGGCGAGCAGTACTTC. Translated: CASSQGSTGTGLGEQYF. V is TRBV4-3 and J is TRBJ2-7; 9 bases map to TRBD1. Looked up from germline, CDR1 is LGHNA and CDR2 is YSLEER. Trimming took 1 base from V and 6 from J; bases not matched to a gene: 13. CDR3 length: 17 residues.

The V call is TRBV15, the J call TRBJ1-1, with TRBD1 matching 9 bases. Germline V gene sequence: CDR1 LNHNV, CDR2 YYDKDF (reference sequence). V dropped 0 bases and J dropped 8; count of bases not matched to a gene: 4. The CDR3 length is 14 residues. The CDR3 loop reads CATSRDRGTGEAFF. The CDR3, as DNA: TGTGCCACCAGCAGAGATCGGGGGACAGGGGAAGCTTTCTTT.

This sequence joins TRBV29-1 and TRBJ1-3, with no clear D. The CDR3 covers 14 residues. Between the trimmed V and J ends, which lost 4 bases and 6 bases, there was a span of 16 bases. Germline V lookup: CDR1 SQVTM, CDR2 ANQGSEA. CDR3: CSVVVPGPENTIYF. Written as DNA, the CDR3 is TGCAGCGTTGTAGTTCCAGGCCCGGAAAACACCATATATTTT.

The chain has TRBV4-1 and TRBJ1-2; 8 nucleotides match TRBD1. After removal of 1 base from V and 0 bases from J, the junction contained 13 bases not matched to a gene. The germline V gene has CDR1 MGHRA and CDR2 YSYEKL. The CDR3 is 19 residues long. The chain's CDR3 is CASSQAGQGGGLANYGYTF. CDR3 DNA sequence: TGCGCCAGCAGCCAAGCCGGACAGGGAGGGGGCCTAGCTAACTATGGCTACACCTTC.

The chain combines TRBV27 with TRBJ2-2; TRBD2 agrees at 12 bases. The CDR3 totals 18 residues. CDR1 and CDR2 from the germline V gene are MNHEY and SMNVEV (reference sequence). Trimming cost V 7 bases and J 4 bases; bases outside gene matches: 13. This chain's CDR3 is CASMIRLAGAVPTGELFF. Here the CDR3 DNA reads TGTGCCAGCATGATAAGACTAGCGGGAGCGGTACCCACCGGGGAGCTGTTTTTT.

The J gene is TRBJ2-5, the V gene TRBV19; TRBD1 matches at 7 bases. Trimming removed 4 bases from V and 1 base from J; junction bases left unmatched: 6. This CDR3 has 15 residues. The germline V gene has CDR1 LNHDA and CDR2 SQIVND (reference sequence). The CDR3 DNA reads TGTGCCAGTAGTAGGCCCGGGACAGCCCAAGAGACCCAGTACTTC. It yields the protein CASSRPGTAQETQYF.

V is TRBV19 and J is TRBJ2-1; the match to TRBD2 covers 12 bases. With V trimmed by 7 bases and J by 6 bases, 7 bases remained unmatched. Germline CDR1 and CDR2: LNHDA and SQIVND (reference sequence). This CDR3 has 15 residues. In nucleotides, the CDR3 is TGTGCCAGTACCGTGACTAGCGGGAGTCTCAATGAGCAGTTCTTC. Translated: CASTVTSGSLNEQFF.

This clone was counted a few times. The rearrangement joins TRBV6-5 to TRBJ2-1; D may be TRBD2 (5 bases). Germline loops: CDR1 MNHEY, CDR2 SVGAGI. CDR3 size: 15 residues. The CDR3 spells CASSPTTSSYNEQFF. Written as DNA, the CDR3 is TGTGCTTCTAGCCCTACTACTAGCTCCTACAATGAGCAGTTCTTC.